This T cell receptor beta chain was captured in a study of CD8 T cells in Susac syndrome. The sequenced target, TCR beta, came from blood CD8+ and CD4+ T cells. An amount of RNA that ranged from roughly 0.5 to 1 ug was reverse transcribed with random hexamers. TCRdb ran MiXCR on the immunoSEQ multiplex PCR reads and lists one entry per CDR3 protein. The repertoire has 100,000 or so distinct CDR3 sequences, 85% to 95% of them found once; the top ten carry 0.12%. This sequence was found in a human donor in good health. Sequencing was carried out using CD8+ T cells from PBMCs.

Written as DNA, the CDR3 is TGTGCCAGCAGCCCTCCTGGGACAGGGGGCCTCAATGGCTACACCTTC. Translated, it gives CASSPPGTGGLNGYTF. The gene calls are TRBV25-1 and TRBJ1-2, with 12 bases matching TRBD1. The germline CDR1 and CDR2 sequences are MGHDK and SYGVNS. The CDR3 runs to 16 residues. V lost 6 bases and J lost 6; bases outside the gene matches: 11.